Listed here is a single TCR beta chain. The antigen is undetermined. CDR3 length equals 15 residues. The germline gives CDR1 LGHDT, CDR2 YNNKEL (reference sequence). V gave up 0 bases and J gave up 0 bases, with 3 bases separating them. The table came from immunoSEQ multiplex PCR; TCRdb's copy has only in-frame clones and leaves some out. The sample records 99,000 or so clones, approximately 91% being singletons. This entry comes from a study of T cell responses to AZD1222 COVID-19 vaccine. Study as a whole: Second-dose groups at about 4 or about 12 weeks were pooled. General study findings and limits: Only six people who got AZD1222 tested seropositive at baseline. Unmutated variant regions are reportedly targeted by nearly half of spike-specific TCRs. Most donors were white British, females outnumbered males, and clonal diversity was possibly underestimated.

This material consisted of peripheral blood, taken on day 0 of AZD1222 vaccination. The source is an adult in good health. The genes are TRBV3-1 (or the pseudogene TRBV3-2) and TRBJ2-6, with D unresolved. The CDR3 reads CASSQDSSGANVLTF. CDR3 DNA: TGTGCCAGCAGCCAAGACAGCTCTGGGGCCAACGTCCTGACTTTC.